This T cell receptor beta chain was captured in a study of neoadjuvant nivolumab and ipilimumab in lung cancer. Regarding the study as a whole: TCR receptors were sequenced in few samples. Only two of four nivolumab-treated tumors gained richness and clonality by surgery.

TCRdb keeps only in-frame clones here, not all; method: immunoSEQ multiplex PCR. Among 28,000 or so clones listed, 83% were seen once. To note about this clone: The antigen is not known.

The V and J ends lost 0 bases and 0 bases, in that order; junction bases with no gene match: 5. Germline lookup yields CDR1 SGHRS and CDR2 YFSETQ. This CDR3 comprises 17 residues. The sequence came from an adult with non-small cell lung cancer. The specimen was tumor tissue, collected after neoadjuvant nivolumab, alone or with ipilimumab, at or shortly before surgery. This chain connects TRBV5-1 to TRBJ2-7; 11 bases align to TRBD1. The CDR3 reads CASSLAVGTGGSYEQYF. For the CDR3, the DNA is TGCGCCAGCAGCTTGGCCGTGGGGACAGGGGGCTCCTACGAGCAGTACTTC.